This T cell receptor (beta chain) was found in a study of T-cell reconstitution after alpha-beta-depleted transplantation in children. Losses at the gene ends were 5 bases for V and 1 base for J; bases not matched to a gene: 6. Per germline, CDR1 SEHNR and CDR2 FQNEAQ (reference sequence). The CDR3 sequence is 18 residues long. Using unique molecular identifiers, the investigators prepared the TCRbeta library. TCRdb reprocessed the PCR reads with MiXCR, giving one entry per CDR3 protein. The table lists 500,000 to 750,000 distinct CDR3 sequences, 10% to 15% of them singletons, with over 2% in the top ten. The table lists this clonotype with a few counts.

The TCR sequence derives from a male patient younger than 18 who had a stem cell transplant for acute myeloid leukemia, so the T cells may come from the graft donor. The chain employs TRBV7-9 and TRBJ2-1; 15 bases agree with TRBD2. The sample here was PBMCs, mostly from graft donor cells, taken 360 days after TCRalphabeta/CD19-depleted stem cell transplant. The CDR3 DNA follows: TGTGCCAGCAGCGTAGGGGGGACTAGCGGGGGGTCCTACAATGAGCAGTTCTTC. The encoded protein is CASSVGGTSGGSYNEQFF.